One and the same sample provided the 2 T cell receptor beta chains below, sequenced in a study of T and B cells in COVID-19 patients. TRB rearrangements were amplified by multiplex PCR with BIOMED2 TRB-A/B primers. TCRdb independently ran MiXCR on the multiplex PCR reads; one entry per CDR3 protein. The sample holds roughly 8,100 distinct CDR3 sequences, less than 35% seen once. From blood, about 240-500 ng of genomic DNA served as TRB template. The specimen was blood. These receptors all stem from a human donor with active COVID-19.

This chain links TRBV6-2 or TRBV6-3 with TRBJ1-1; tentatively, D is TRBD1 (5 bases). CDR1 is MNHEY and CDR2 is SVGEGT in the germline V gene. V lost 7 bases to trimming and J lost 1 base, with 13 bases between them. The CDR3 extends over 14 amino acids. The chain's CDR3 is CASTNLQGNTEAFF. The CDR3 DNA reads TGTGCCAGCACGAACCTTCAGGGGAACACTGAAGCTTTCTTT.

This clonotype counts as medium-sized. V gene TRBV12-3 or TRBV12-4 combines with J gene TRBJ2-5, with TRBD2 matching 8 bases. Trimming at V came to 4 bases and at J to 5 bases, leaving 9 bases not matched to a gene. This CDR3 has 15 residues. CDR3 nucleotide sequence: TGTGCCAGCAGTTATCCGGGGGGGCCTGAGGAGACCCAGTACTTC. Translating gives CASSYPGGPEETQYF.